The rows below give T cell receptor beta chains drawn from one sample of a study of T cells after yellow fever vaccination. TCRdb processed the 5' RACE reads anew with MiXCR; each CDR3 protein has one entry. The sample lists almost 600,000 distinct CDR3 sequences; roughly 14% were seen once. Specimen: PBMCs, collected on the day of the yellow fever booster vaccination. These receptors were taken from a man aged 25 to 40 who received the YFV17D yellow fever vaccine. Each CDR3 is given without its conserved first and last residue. Each record gives: J gene, V gene, CDR3 protein.

j_gene: TRBJ2-7
v_gene: TRBV10-3
CDR3aa: AISTGVGTYEQY

j_gene: TRBJ2-7
v_gene: TRBV15
CDR3aa: ATSRDSPYEQY

j_gene: TRBJ2-1
v_gene: TRBV5-1
CDR3aa: ASSLELAGPDWF

j_gene: TRBJ2-7
v_gene: TRBV7-2
CDR3aa: ASSLAWGQGYEQY

j_gene: TRBJ2-1
v_gene: TRBV30
CDR3aa: AWSYRPGPRSSYNEQF

j_gene: TRBJ2-1
v_gene: TRBV29-1
CDR3aa: SVEPGLAGGSSYNEQF

j_gene: TRBJ1-4
v_gene: TRBV18
CDR3aa: ASSPPGDRGEKLF

j_gene: TRBJ2-5
v_gene: TRBV5-1
CDR3aa: ASSWGTGGQETQY

j_gene: TRBJ2-7
v_gene: TRBV11-2
CDR3aa: ASSFSRSELRSSYEQY

j_gene: TRBJ2-7
v_gene: TRBV7-2
CDR3aa: ASSTAGVPASYDQY

j_gene: TRBJ2-1
v_gene: TRBV4-3
CDR3aa: ASSPESGRAGEQF

j_gene: TRBJ2-7
v_gene: TRBV4-1
CDR3aa: ASSQGETYEQY

j_gene: TRBJ2-1
v_gene: TRBV3-1
CDR3aa: ASSQRGTSGRTQGSYNEQF

j_gene: TRBJ2-6
v_gene: TRBV11-2
CDR3aa: ASSLYGDRPPGANVLT